A selection of T cell receptor beta chains follows, all from one sample in a study of OX40 agonist ivuxolimab in advanced cancers. The table came from immunoSEQ multiplex PCR; TCRdb's copy has only in-frame clones and leaves some out. The table includes 70,000 or so clones, 75% to 90% detected once. Sequenced material: CD4+ or CD8+ T cells sorted from blood, taken in a trial of the OX40 agonist ivuxolimab. These receptors were taken from an adult with an advanced solid tumor such as melanoma, head and neck, liver or kidney cancer. Each CDR3 is given without its conserved first and last residue.

J gene: TRBJ1-1; V gene: TRBV19; CDR3 protein: AARGRTVKTEAF
J gene: TRBJ2-5; V gene: TRBV7-2; CDR3 protein: ASSPRAGGQETQY
J gene: TRBJ2-7; V gene: TRBV2; CDR3 protein: ASSDPGPYEQY
J gene: TRBJ1-3; V gene: TRBV4-1; CDR3 protein: ASSQERGHGNTIY
J gene: TRBJ2-5; V gene: TRBV2; CDR3 protein: ASRRSGSFGETQY
J gene: TRBJ2-2; V gene: TRBV11-2; CDR3 protein: ASSLGVGTGELF
J gene: TRBJ1-2; V gene: TRBV11-3; CDR3 protein: ASSLVVGQGHYGYT
J gene: TRBJ1-2; V gene: TRBV7-9; CDR3 protein: ASSYHTAGYT
J gene: TRBJ1-1; V gene: TRBV19; CDR3 protein: ASVTGFTEAF
J gene: TRBJ1-1; V gene: TRBV9; CDR3 protein: ASSVRDRSTEAF
J gene: TRBJ2-2; V gene: TRBV11-3; CDR3 protein: ASSRTLASGRSTGKLF
J gene: TRBJ2-3; V gene: TRBV5-4; CDR3 protein: ASSLGSLGERTDTQY
J gene: TRBJ1-6; V gene: TRBV28; CDR3 protein: ASSRPPSSYNSPLH
J gene: TRBJ2-7; V gene: TRBV7-3; CDR3 protein: ASSPGATYEQY
J gene: TRBJ1-5; V gene: TRBV6-1; CDR3 protein: ASSVSGQPQH
J gene: TRBJ2-5; V gene: TRBV2; CDR3 protein: ASRGTPKETQY